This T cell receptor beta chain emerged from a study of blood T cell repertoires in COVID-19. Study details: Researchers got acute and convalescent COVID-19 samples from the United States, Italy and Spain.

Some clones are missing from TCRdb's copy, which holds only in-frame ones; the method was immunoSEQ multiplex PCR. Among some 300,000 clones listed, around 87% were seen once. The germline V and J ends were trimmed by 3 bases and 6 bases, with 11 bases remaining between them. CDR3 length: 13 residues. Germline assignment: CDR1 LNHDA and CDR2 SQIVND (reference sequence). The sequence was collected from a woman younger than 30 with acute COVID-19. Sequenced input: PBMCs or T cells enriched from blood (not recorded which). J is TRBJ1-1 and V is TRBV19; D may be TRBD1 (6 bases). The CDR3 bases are TGTGCCAGTAGTATTGACAGGAAGGCTGAAGCTTTCTTT. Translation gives CASSIDRKAEAFF.